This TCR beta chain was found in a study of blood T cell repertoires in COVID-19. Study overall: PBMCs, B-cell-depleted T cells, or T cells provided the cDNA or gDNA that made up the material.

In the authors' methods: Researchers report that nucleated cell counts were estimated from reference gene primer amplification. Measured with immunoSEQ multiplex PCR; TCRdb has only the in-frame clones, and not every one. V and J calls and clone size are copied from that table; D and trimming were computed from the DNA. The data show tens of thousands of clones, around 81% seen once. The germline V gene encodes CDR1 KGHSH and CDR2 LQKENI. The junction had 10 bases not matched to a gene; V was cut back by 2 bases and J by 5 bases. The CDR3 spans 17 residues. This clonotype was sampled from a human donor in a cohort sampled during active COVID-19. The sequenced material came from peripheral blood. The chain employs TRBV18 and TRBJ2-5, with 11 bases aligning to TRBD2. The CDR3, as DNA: TGTGCCAGCTCACCATTGGCTAGCGGGGGGACGGAGGAGACCCAGTACTTC. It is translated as CASSPLASGGTEETQYF.